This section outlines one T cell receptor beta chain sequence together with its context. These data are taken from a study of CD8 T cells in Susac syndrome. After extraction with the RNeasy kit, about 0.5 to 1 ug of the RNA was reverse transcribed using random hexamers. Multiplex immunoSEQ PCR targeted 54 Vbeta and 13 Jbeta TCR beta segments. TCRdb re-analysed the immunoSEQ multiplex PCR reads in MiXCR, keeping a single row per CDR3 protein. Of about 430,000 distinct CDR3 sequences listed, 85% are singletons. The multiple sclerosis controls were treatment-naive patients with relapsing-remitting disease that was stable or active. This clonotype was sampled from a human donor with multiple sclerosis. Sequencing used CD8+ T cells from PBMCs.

The CDR3 nucleotides are TGTGCCAGCAGTACGACCGGGACTAGTACCGATACGCAGTATTTT. Amino acid sequence: CASSTTGTSTDTQYF. V usage is TRBV6-1 and J usage is TRBJ2-3; 8 bases are shared with TRBD2. J gave up 6 bases and V 5 bases, and 10 bases lay outside the gene matches. The germline V gene has CDR1 MNHNS and CDR2 SASEGT. The CDR3 loop spans 15 amino acids.